The clone carrying this TCR beta chain was seen repeatedly, ten times or more. This record comes from a study of HIV-infected patients and healthy controls. Whole blood was used without fractionation, so all unsorted peripheral T cells were included. cDNA was made from 500 ng RNA using alpha and beta constant primers. Alpha and beta chain libraries were made separately by chain-specific third strand synthesis with multiplexing indices. The cDNA received a 5' RACE adapter containing a random hexamer plus an SP2 sequencing primer site. TCRdb re-called the 5' RACE reads with MiXCR, one entry per CDR3 protein. The sample has some 9,000 distinct CDR3 sequences, approximately 8% seen once. Germline trimming cut 9 bases from V and 5 bases from J; bases unmatched to any gene: 7. In germline, CDR1 is LNHDA, CDR2 SQIVND (reference sequence). The CDR3 is 15 amino acids.

This chain joins TRBV19 and TRBJ2-2, with 12 bases aligning to TRBD2. The receptor was isolated from an adult with HIV infection. The donor label of this sample is uncertain. The source was blood, collected before antiretroviral therapy. As DNA, the CDR3 is TGTGCCAGCCTCTGGACTAGCGGGATTACCGGGGAGCTGTTTTTT. This gives the protein CASLWTSGITGELFF.